This record covers a single T cell receptor (beta chain). The record originates from a study of blood T cell repertoires in COVID-19. Overall study context: COVID-19 samples from acute and convalescent phases originated in the United States, Italy and Spain. PBMCs, B-cell-depleted T cells, or T cells were the source of the cDNA or gDNA that made up the material.

Study processing details: Estimates of nucleated cell counts were drawn from the amplification of reference gene primers. Assay used: immunoSEQ multiplex PCR; TCRdb lists only in-frame clones, some missing. From that table come the V and J calls and clone size; the DNA was used to work out D and trimming. Of hundreds of thousands of clones detected, 65% to 80% appear once; the ten largest clones hold roughly 4%. The sample was peripheral blood. The receptor's source is a woman aged 40 to 55 with active or convalescent COVID-19.

CDR3 residues: CASSLQAYTNYGYTF. The CDR3, as DNA: TGTGCCAGCAGCCTACAGGCGTACACTAACTATGGCTACACCTTC. V and J are TRBV2 and TRBJ1-2; D might be TRBD1 (5 bases). The CDR3 runs to 15 residues. Germline values: CDR1 SNHLY, CDR2 FYNNEI. The V and J ends lost 6 bases and 0 bases respectively, with 14 bases between them.